These 9 T cell receptor beta chains originate from one sample sequenced in a study of CD8+ T cells in alopecia areata. cDNA reverse transcribed from extracted RNA served as the sequencing template. The method was immunoSEQ multiplex PCR; TCRdb's version includes in-frame clones alone and lacks a portion of them. Of hundreds of thousands of clones listed, roughly 50% are singletons. Described treatment: oral pan-JAK inhibitor, 5-10 mg twice daily. This sample comprised CD4+ T cells sorted from blood, obtained at week 24, from a patient treated with tofacitinib. The source of these receptors is a human donor with alopecia areata.

This chain uses TRBV29-1 with TRBJ2-5; D ambiguous. This CDR3 is 14 amino acids long. The V and J ends lost 7 bases and 3 bases respectively, with 18 bases between them. Germline V lookup: CDR1 SQVTM, CDR2 ANQGSEA. DNA of the CDR3: TGCAGCGCCGAGTCGACCTCGGAAAAAGAGACCCAGTACTTC. This translates into CSAESTSEKETQYF.

The V call is TRBV18, the J call TRBJ2-1; D is unresolved. Germline V gene sequence: CDR1 KGHSH, CDR2 LQKENI. This CDR3 is built from 13 residues. V lost 0 bases to trimming and J lost 7 bases, with 7 bases between them. The CDR3 here is CASSPPMGNEQFF. The CDR3 nucleotides are TGTGCCAGCTCACCACCTATGGGGAATGAGCAGTTCTTC.

V is TRBV14 and J is TRBJ2-3, with no clear D. This CDR3 has 15 residues. CDR1 SGHDN and CDR2 FVKESK come from the germline V gene. Trimming cost V 0 bases and J 2 bases, with 9 bases left between them. The CDR3 DNA reads as TGTGCCAGCAGCCAAGAGGGGTTTATCACAGATACGCAGTATTTT. Amino acid sequence: CASSQEGFITDTQYF. Filled out from reference TRBV14 and TRBJ2-3, the complete variable domain reads EAGVTQFPSHSVIEKGQTVTLRCDPISGHDNLYWYRRVMGKEIKFLLHFVKESKQDESGMPNNRFLAERTGGTYSTLKVQPAELEDSGVYFCASSQEGFITDTQYFGPGTRLTVL.

This chain connects TRBV30 to TRBJ2-7; D possibly uses TRBD1 or TRBD2 (5 bases each). Germline V gene sequence: CDR1 GTSNPN, CDR2 SVGIG (reference sequence). The CDR3 extends over 17 amino acids. V was pared by 5 bases and J by 5 bases, with 28 bases between. CDR3 sequence: CAWGHNILRDRANEQYF. The CDR3 bases are TGTGCCTGGGGTCATAATATCCTCCGGGACCGAGCTAACGAGCAGTACTTC. Full variable domain (missing parts from reference TRBV30 and TRBJ2-7): SQTIHQWPATLVQPVGSPLSLECTVEGTSNPNLYWYRQAAGRGLQLLFYSVGIGQISSEVPQNLSASRPQDRQFILSSKKLLLSDSGFYLCAWGHNILRDRANEQYFGPGTRLTVT.

CDR3 bases: TGCGCCAGCAGCTTTACACGGCGGGAGCAGTACTTC. Translating it yields CASSFTRREQYF. The chain links TRBV5-1 to TRBJ2-7; D not certain. The CDR3 extends over 12 amino acids. V shed 2 bases and J shed 7 bases, with 10 bases lying between them. CDR1 and CDR2 from the germline V gene are SGHRS and YFSETQ.

The chain joins TRBV19 to TRBJ1-5; 7 bases fit TRBD1. This CDR3 is 15 amino acids long. The germline CDR1 and CDR2 sequences are LNHDA and SQIVND (reference sequence). V gave up 4 bases and J gave up 4 bases; unmatched junction bases: 7. CDR3 sequence (DNA): TGTGCCAGTAGTACTACAGGGGAGGGGAATCAGCCCCAGCATTTT. Its translation is CASSTTGEGNQPQHF. The whole variable domain, remainder taken from reference TRBV19 and TRBJ1-5, is DGGITQSPKYLFRKEGQNVTLSCEQNLNHDAMYWYRQDPGQGLRLIYYSQIVNDFQKGDIAEGYSVSREKKESFPLTVTSAQKNPTAFYLCASSTTGEGNQPQHFGDGTRLSIL.

V gene TRBV11-2 combines with J gene TRBJ1-2; D call uncertain. CDR3 length: 12 residues. Germline V gene data show CDR1 as SGHAT and CDR2 as FQNNGV. Trimming removed 3 bases at V and 12 bases at J, with 14 bases between. As DNA, the CDR3 is TGTGCCAGCAGCTTGACGGGCGCAAACCACACCTTC. Residues: CASSLTGANHTF.

This clone has more than one count but fewer than ten. The chain links TRBV7-9 to TRBJ1-3; D is uncertain. The CDR3 has 15 residues. The germline V and J ends were trimmed by 5 bases and 4 bases, with 15 bases remaining between them. Germline V CDR1 and CDR2: SEHNR, FQNEAQ (reference sequence). CDR3 loop: CASSQRTGMGNTIYF. CDR3 coding DNA: TGTGCCAGCAGCCAACGGACGGGTATGGGAAACACCATATATTTT.

The chain couples TRBV6-1 to TRBJ2-1, with 11 positions matching TRBD2. The CDR3 runs to 15 residues. The V gene end was trimmed by 5 bases and the J gene end by 4 bases; junction bases not matched to a gene: 4. The V gene's germline CDR1 is MNHNS and CDR2 SASEGT. The CDR3 protein is CASSKTSGEYNEQFF. The CDR3 coding sequence is TGTGCCAGCAGTAAGACTAGCGGGGAATACAATGAGCAGTTCTTC.